Reported below is one TCR beta chain. Germline CDR1 reads MNHEY; CDR2 reads SVGEGT. CDR3 size: 12 residues. The V end lost 6 bases, the J end lost 8 bases, and 13 bases lay between the germline ends. The data stem from a study of blood T cell repertoires in COVID-19. Study-level background: The United States, Italy and Spain were the sources of the acute and convalescent COVID-19 samples.

TCRdb's table, derived via immunoSEQ multiplex PCR, lists solely in-frame clones and lacks some. The top ten clones hold more than 30% of a sample with tens of thousands of clones, 79% of them seen once. The chain employs TRBV6-2 or TRBV6-3 and TRBJ1-2; D gene ambiguous. The source is a human donor in a cohort sampled during active COVID-19. Sequencing was carried out using peripheral blood. The CDR3: CASSNTERGYTF. CDR3 nucleotides: TGTGCCAGCAGCAACACAGAAAGGGGCTACACCTTC.